This entry lists 29 T cell receptor beta chains sequenced from one sample in a study of CD8 T cells in ankylosing spondylitis. Study-level points and caveats: A motif of eight highly homologous TCR beta variants was seen as apparently characteristic of ankylosing spondylitis blood.

No antigen has been identified for these receptors. One entry per CDR3 protein results from TCRdb running MiXCR on the 5' RACE reads. The sample carries 500,000 or so distinct CDR3 sequences, over 4% recorded once. The sample comprised blood, either unsorted or a sorted T cell fraction (not recorded which). These TCRs come from a male donor with ankylosing spondylitis.

The sample holds many counts of this clonotype. This CDR3 reads CASRGTGVNEQFF. In nucleotides, the CDR3 is TGTGCCAGCAGGGGGACAGGGGTCAATGAGCAGTTCTTC. V gene TRBV6-2 or TRBV6-3 combines with J gene TRBJ2-1; 10 bases are shared with TRBD1. The trim removed 6 bases at V and 6 bases at J, leaving 2 bases unmatched. CDR3 length equals 13 residues. The germline V gene encodes CDR1 MNHEY and CDR2 SVGEGT.

This clonotype was seen many times. The V gene is TRBV7-9, the J gene TRBJ2-2; a possible D gene is TRBD2 (6 bases). From germline, CDR1 is SEHNR and CDR2 FQNEAQ (reference sequence). The CDR3 consists of 13 residues. V gave up 5 bases and J gave up 6 bases, with 10 bases separating them. CDR3 loop: CASSPAGPGELFF. The CDR3 DNA reads as TGTGCCAGCAGCCCCGCGGGGCCCGGGGAGCTGTTTTTT. Complete variable domain (other parts from reference TRBV7-9 and TRBJ2-2): DTGVSQNPRHKITKRGQNVTFRCDPISEHNRLYWYRQTLGQGPEFLTYFQNEAQLEKSRLLSDRFSAERPKGSFSTLEIQRTEQGDSAMYLCASSPAGPGELFFGEGSRLTVL.

This clonotype turned up a few times. The chain joins TRBV4-3 to TRBJ1-6; TRBD1 matches at 7 bases. Per germline, CDR1 LGHNA and CDR2 YSLEER. The J segment lost 4 bases and the V segment lost 4 bases, leaving 4 bases of the junction unmatched. This CDR3 has 15 residues. This CDR3 is CASSRQTGYNSPLHF. CDR3 nucleotides: TGCGCCAGCAGCCGCCAGACAGGGTATAATTCACCCCTCCACTTT.

At least ten counts were recorded for this clonotype. The rearrangement uses TRBV28 and TRBJ1-2; 8 bases are a match to TRBD1. The CDR3 has 16 residues. Per the germline V gene, CDR1 is MDHEN and CDR2 is SYDVKM. J was trimmed by 3 bases and V by 7 bases; bases with no gene match: 13. The CDR3 DNA is TGTGCCAGCACCGCAGGGGGCGCGATGAAGGACTATGGCTACACCTTC. Translation gives CASTAGGAMKDYGYTF.

As regards this clonotype: This sequence may be a read error, since a much larger clone differs from it by one base. CDR3 sequence reads: CANRRSGNPFYGYTF. Here the CDR3 DNA reads TGTGCCAACAGGCGAAGCGGGAATCCTTTCTATGGCTACACCTTC. The V call is TRBV11-2, the J call TRBJ1-2; D may be TRBD1 (5 bases). This CDR3 has 15 residues. Germline V gene data show CDR1 as SGHAT and CDR2 as FQNNGV. V lost 10 bases and J lost 4, with 22 bases in between.

This clonotype was picked up many times. The chain uses TRBV5-1 and TRBJ1-1; D not certain. The CDR3 consists of 15 residues. Germline lookup yields CDR1 SGHRS and CDR2 YFSETQ. V was shortened by 1 base and J by 1 base, with 11 bases between the two germline ends. The DNA of the CDR3 is TGCGCCAGCAGCTTGTCCCCAGAAAAGAACACTGAAGCTTTCTTT. Protein: CASSLSPEKNTEAFF.

This clonotype has ten or more counts. The chain uses TRBV4-2 and TRBJ2-1; TRBD2 matches 8 bases. Germline V lookup: CDR1 LGHNA, CDR2 YNFKEQ. Trimming removed 0 bases from V and 0 bases from J; junction bases left unmatched: 1. The CDR3 is 16 amino acids. In DNA, the CDR3 is TGTGCCAGCAGCCAAGATGGGACTAGCTCCTACAATGAGCAGTTCTTC. Its protein product is CASSQDGTSSYNEQFF.

This clonotype came up many times. The chain links TRBV29-1 to TRBJ2-5; D possibly uses TRBD1 or TRBD2 (5 bases each). CDR3 length: 12 amino acids. Deletions cut 6 bases from V and 0 bases from J, with 8 bases between. Germline loops: CDR1 SQVTM, CDR2 ANQGSEA. CDR3 residues: CSVGAHQETQYF. CDR3 DNA: TGCAGCGTCGGGGCCCACCAAGAGACCCAGTACTTC.

This chain connects TRBV4-3 to TRBJ2-7; D may be TRBD2 (7 bases). The CDR3 contains 16 residues. Germline CDR1 is LGHNA and CDR2 is YSLEER. V was pared by 0 bases and J by 5 bases, with 17 bases between. In DNA form, the CDR3 reads TGCGCCAGCAGCCAAGATAGGGGGGGCGCGGGAAACGAGCAGTACTTC. It yields the protein CASSQDRGGAGNEQYF.

This clonotype came up many times. This chain joins TRBV20-1 and TRBJ1-5; TRBD1 is a possible D gene (5 bases). From germline, CDR1 is DFQATT and CDR2 SNEGSKA (reference sequence). V lost 5 bases and J 3 bases, leaving 17 bases between the germline ends. The CDR3 consists of 15 residues. This CDR3 reads CSASAGTGVNQPQHF. Here the CDR3 DNA reads TGCAGTGCTTCGGCTGGGACCGGGGTCAATCAGCCCCAGCATTTT.

This clonotype appeared many times. J is TRBJ2-1 and V is TRBV24-1, with D possibly being TRBD2 (5 bases). The CDR3 is 14 residues long. Deletions cut 3 bases from V and 10 bases from J, with 15 bases between. Germline values: CDR1 KGHDR, CDR2 SFDVKD. CDR3 nucleotides: TGTGCCACCAGTGATCCCCTTTTGGACTCCGAGCAGTTCTTC. Translated, it gives CATSDPLLDSEQFF.

This clonotype was counted ten times or more. The chain has TRBV27 and TRBJ2-1; 7 bases are a match to TRBD2. V shed 3 bases, J shed 6 bases, and the junction held 14 bases outside the gene matches. Germline V lookup: CDR1 MNHEY, CDR2 SMNVEV (reference sequence). This CDR3 has 17 amino acids. Here the CDR3 DNA reads TGTGCCAGCAGTTTTCTTTCTCCGGGACTAAAAACCAATGAGCAGTTCTTC. It translates to CASSFLSPGLKTNEQFF.

This clonotype was recorded a few times. The rearrangement joins TRBV7-9 to TRBJ2-3; D not resolved. CDR3 length: 14 amino acids. CDR1 is SEHNR and CDR2 is FQNEAQ in the germline V gene (reference sequence). Deletions cut 2 bases from V and 6 bases from J, with 12 bases between. The CDR3 DNA is TGTGCCAGCAGCTTAACTGCCCGAATGGATACGCAGTATTTT. It yields the protein CASSLTARMDTQYF.

Ten or more counts support this clonotype. The chain links TRBV29-1 to TRBJ2-1, with D hard to call. Germline CDR1 and CDR2: SQVTM and ANQGSEA. The CDR3 sequence is 14 residues long. V lost 3 bases and J lost 1, with 10 bases in between. DNA of the CDR3: TGCAGCGTTGATGCAAGGACGTCCTACAATGAGCAGTTCTTC. This translates into CSVDARTSYNEQFF.

Many counts were recorded for this clonotype. This sequence joins TRBV21-1 and TRBJ1-4; the D call in the table, TRBD1, was not verified against the DNA. TRBV21-1 is marked as a pseudogene. The CDR3 sequence is 13 residues long. CDR3 nucleotides: TGTGCCAGCAGACAGGGGGCAAAAGAAAAACTGTTTTTT. Its translation: CASRQGAKEKLFF.

The sample holds many counts of this clonotype. The CDR3 sequence is CASSQDRTSSYNEQFF. The CDR3 DNA follows: TGCGCCAGCAGCCAAGATCGAACTAGCTCCTACAATGAGCAGTTCTTC. V is TRBV4-1 and J is TRBJ2-1; TRBD2 might be the D (5 bases). The CDR3 is 16 residues long. The V end was cut by 0 bases, the J end by 0 bases, with 9 bases between. CDR1 and CDR2 (germline): MGHRA, YSYEKL.

This clonotype was detected ten times or more. The chain is built from TRBV6-2 or TRBV6-3 and TRBJ2-7; TRBD2 agrees at 11 bases. This CDR3 contains 18 residues. Germline V gene data show CDR1 as MNHEY and CDR2 as SVGEGT. V lost 7 bases, J lost 5 bases, and 19 bases stayed unmatched. The DNA of the CDR3 is TGTGCCAGCAAGCGGGGTTTCGGAGGACTAGCGGGCCTCGACGAGCAGTACTTC. Protein sequence: CASKRGFGGLAGLDEQYF.

The sample holds many counts of this clonotype. The chain recombines TRBV7-2 with TRBJ2-7; TRBD2 agrees at 9 bases. The CDR3 extends over 15 amino acids. V shed 5 bases and J 9 bases; nucleotides not matched to a gene: 14. Germline V gene data show CDR1 as SGHTA and CDR2 as FQGNSA. CDR3 nucleotides: TGTGCCAGCAGCAGGGGACTAGCCGAGGGGGGGCGGCAGTACTTC. Translated, it gives CASSRGLAEGGRQYF. Full variable domain (remainder filled in from reference TRBV7-2 and TRBJ2-7): GAGVSQSPSNKVTEKGKDVELRCDPISGHTALYWYRQSLGQGLEFLIYFQGNSAPDKSGLPSDRFSAERTGGSVSTLTIQRTQQEDSAVYLCASSRGLAEGGRQYFGPGTRLTVT.

This clonotype was recorded many times. The chain's CDR3 is CATSDFSAFF. The CDR3, as DNA: TGTGCCACCAGTGATTTCTCGGCTTTCTTT. The V call is TRBV24-1, the J call TRBJ1-1, with no clear D. V lost 1 base and J lost 11, with 4 bases in between. Germline loops: CDR1 KGHDR, CDR2 SFDVKD. The CDR3 is 10 amino acids.

This clonotype came up many times. The rearrangement joins TRBV20-1 to TRBJ1-6; D ambiguous. V shed 6 bases and J shed 6 bases, with 18 bases lying between them. The germline CDR1 and CDR2 sequences are DFQATT and SNEGSKA (reference sequence). CDR3 length: 15 residues. CDR3 sequence reads: CSARLPRLFNSPLHF. The CDR3 coding sequence is TGCAGTGCCAGATTACCCAGACTGTTTAATTCACCCCTCCACTTT.

V and J are TRBV19 and TRBJ2-7; no definite D call. This CDR3 is 13 amino acids long. The V and J ends lost 2 bases and 3 bases respectively, with 8 bases between them. In germline, CDR1 is LNHDA, CDR2 SQIVND (reference sequence). In DNA, the CDR3 is TGTGCCAGTAGTATAAAATGGGACTACGAGCAGTACTTC. Translating gives CASSIKWDYEQYF.

Ten or more counts support this clonotype. The genes are TRBV6-1 and TRBJ1-5, with TRBD1 matching over 8 bases. Germline V gene sequence: CDR1 MNHNS, CDR2 SASEGT. The V segment lost 6 bases and the J segment 6 bases; nucleotides outside the gene matches: 7. The CDR3 is 14 residues long. CDR3 loop: CASRTGVLGQPQHF. CDR3 nucleotides: TGTGCCAGCAGGACAGGGGTGTTGGGTCAGCCCCAGCATTTT.

This chain connects TRBV15 to TRBJ2-6; D is perhaps TRBD2 (6 bases). V was cut by 9 bases and J by 2 bases, with 14 bases left in between. Germline CDR1 and CDR2: LNHNV and YYDKDF (reference sequence). The CDR3 spans 15 residues. The CDR3 bases are TGTGCCACAACGATGAGGAGGGCTGGGGCCAACGTCCTGACTTTC. As protein: CATTMRRAGANVLTF.

This clonotype came up many times. The rearrangement joins TRBV7-9 to TRBJ2-2; D call uncertain. The CDR3 runs to 14 residues. Germline loops: CDR1 SEHNR, CDR2 FQNEAQ (reference sequence). The ends were cut back, 5 bases at V and 7 bases at J, with 14 bases in the middle. The CDR3 nucleotides read TGTGCCAGCAGCCGGAGTGGTCCAGTCGGGGAGCTGTTTTTT. Translation gives CASSRSGPVGELFF.

This clonotype was seen only a few times. V is TRBV6-1 and J is TRBJ1-3, with D unclear. Germline V gene sequence: CDR1 MNHNS, CDR2 SASEGT. Between the trimmed V and J ends, which lost 2 bases and 0 bases, there was a span of 8 bases. The CDR3 consists of 15 residues. In DNA form, the CDR3 reads TGTGCCAGCAGTGAAAGACCGGACTCTGGAAACACCATATATTTT. This sequence encodes CASSERPDSGNTIYF.

This clonotype was seen repeatedly, ten times or more. The chain uses TRBV5-1 and TRBJ2-5; D tentatively reads TRBD1 or TRBD2 (5 bases each). V lost 4 bases and J lost 7, with 17 bases in between. In germline, CDR1 is SGHRS, CDR2 YFSETQ. This CDR3 region has 14 residues. The CDR3 DNA follows: TGCGCCAGCAGCCCGGGACCCCCCATCGGGACCCAGTACTTC. Protein product: CASSPGPPIGTQYF.

This clonotype was detected ten times or more. The rearrangement joins TRBV29-1 to TRBJ1-2, with 8 positions matching TRBD1. The CDR3 contains 13 residues. CDR1 and CDR2 (germline): SQVTM, ANQGSEA. The V gene end was trimmed by 7 bases and the J gene end by 3 bases; junction bases not matched to a gene: 7. The CDR3 DNA is TGCAGCGCCGTTCCAGGGGGCGACTATGGCTACACCTTC. Translated: CSAVPGGDYGYTF. The variable domain in full, completed from reference TRBV29-1 and TRBJ1-2, reads SAVISQKPSRDICQRGTSLTIQCQVDSQVTMMFWYRQQPGQSLTLIATANQGSEATYESGFVIDKFPISRPNLTFSTLTVSNMSPEDSSIYLCSAVPGGDYGYTFGSGTRLTVV.

This clonotype has only a few counts. The chain employs TRBV18 and TRBJ1-5; D gene unclear. The V end lost 1 base, the J end lost 6 bases, and 7 bases lay between the germline ends. The CDR3 extends over 13 amino acids. Germline V gene sequence: CDR1 KGHSH, CDR2 LQKENI. CDR3 DNA: TGTGCCAGCTCACCACAGGGTTTTCAGCCCCAGCATTTT. Translated, it gives CASSPQGFQPQHF.

This clonotype occurred many times. This sequence joins TRBV6-2 or TRBV6-3 and TRBJ2-7; D could derive from TRBD1 or TRBD2 (5 bases each). V was trimmed by 5 bases and J by 5 bases, leaving 10 bases between them. Germline CDR1 reads MNHEY; CDR2 reads SVGEGT. This CDR3 is 12 amino acids long. The CDR3 sequence is CASSPGTNEQYF. As DNA, the CDR3 is TGTGCCAGCAGTCCTGGGACGAACGAGCAGTACTTC.